One and the same sample provided the 2 T cell receptor beta chains below, sequenced in a study of shared T cell receptors in the human thymus. TCRdb's copy holds only in-frame clones and misses some; the assay was immunoSEQ multiplex PCR. The data show about 400,000 clones, roughly 94% seen once. Sequencing was performed on thymocytes. The source is a human donor.

V is TRBV7-2 and J is TRBJ1-2, with TRBD1 as a possible D gene (5 bases). V was pared by 5 bases and J by 7 bases, with 17 bases between. The CDR3 has 14 residues. Germline CDR1 and CDR2: SGHTA and FQGNSA. The CDR3 region is CASSPPGRRRGYTF. CDR3 DNA: TGTGCCAGCAGCCCACCGGGACGCCGCCGTGGCTACACCTTC.

The CDR3 loop is CASSLSGVCGRASIDTQYF. The CDR3 DNA is TGTGCCAGCAGTTTATCGGGAGTCTGTGGGAGGGCTTCAATAGATACGCAGTATTTT. This chain joins TRBV27 and TRBJ2-3, with TRBD2 identical over 7 bases. The CDR3 totals 19 residues. V was clipped by 0 bases and J by 5 bases; unmatched bases: 17. Per germline, CDR1 MNHEY and CDR2 SMNVEV (reference sequence).